This T cell receptor (beta chain) appears in the sequencing data of a study of tumor-infiltrating lymphocytes in oesophageal squamous cell carcinoma (dated by TCRdb to the mid-2010s). Comments on this clonotype: Its target antigen remains unknown. Per-base quality was not reported, and no clone a single base away is much larger than it.

The library was obtained by PCR. This sample was sequenced with an Illumina HiSeq 2000. TCRdb reprocessed the public reads (quality trimming at Q25 with fastp, clone calling with MiXCR) and kept in-frame beta chains. CDR3 protein sequences are deduplicated, and each keeps its most common genes and DNA. Recorded for this sample are 20,000 to 25,000 distinct CDR3 sequences; around 33% of them occurred a single time. 9.5% to 13% of the sample comes from the top ten. Based on the germline V gene, the CDR1 and CDR2 sequences are SGHVT and SQSDAQ. Taken from cysteine to phenylalanine, the CDR3 has 18 residues. The retained sequence is limited to the CDR3, 54 bases, with the frame set at the first base. The V end loses 1 base and the J end loses 3 bases, and a stretch of 16 bases separates them.

This receptor was identified in a male donor with esophageal squamous cell carcinoma. The sequencing input was esophageal tumor tissue. This chain joins TRBV7-4 to TRBJ2-6; the D gene is not confidently resolved. The base sequence is TGTGCCAGCAGCTTAGGAGCGAGTCTAGTCCATGGGGCCAACGTCCTGACTTTC. This sequence encodes CASSLGASLVHGANVLTF.